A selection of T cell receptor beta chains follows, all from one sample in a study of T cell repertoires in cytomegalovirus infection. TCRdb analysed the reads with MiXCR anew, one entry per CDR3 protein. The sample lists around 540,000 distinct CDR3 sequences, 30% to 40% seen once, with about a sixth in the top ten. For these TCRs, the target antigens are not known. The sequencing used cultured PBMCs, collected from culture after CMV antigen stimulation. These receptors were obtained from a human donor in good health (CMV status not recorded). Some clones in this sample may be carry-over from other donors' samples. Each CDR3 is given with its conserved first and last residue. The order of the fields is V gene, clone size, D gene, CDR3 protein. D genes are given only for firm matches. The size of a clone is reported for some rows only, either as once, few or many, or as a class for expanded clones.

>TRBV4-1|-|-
CASAVRERDTQYF
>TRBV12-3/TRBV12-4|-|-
CASSLGGPGGELFF
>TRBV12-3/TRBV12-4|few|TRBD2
CASKRLAGDTDTQYF
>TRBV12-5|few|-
CASGLTQGFLNTGELFF
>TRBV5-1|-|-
CASSRTAINTEAFF
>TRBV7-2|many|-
CASSLDGSTKNIQYF
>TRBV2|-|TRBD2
CASSGVAGGQETQYF
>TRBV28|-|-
CASSKQGWSYGYTF
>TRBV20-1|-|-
CSALNTDTQYF
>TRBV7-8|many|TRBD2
CASSSREGTFLANTGELFF
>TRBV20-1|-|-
CSARPATGSGELFF
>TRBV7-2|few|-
CASSLEWQNTEAFF
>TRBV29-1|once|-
CSAGRAGVLGEQYF
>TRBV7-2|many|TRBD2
CASSLTRVAGIAGELFF
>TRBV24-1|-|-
CATSGYVGEYNEQFF
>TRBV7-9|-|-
CASSLSKGSYGYTF
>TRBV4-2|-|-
CASSQGEPGDNEKLFF
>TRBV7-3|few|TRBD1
CASSRGQGQQFF
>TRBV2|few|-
CASLGVAYNSPLHF
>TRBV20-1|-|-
CSARDRTSYNEQFF
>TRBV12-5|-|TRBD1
CASGLDRDRGYGYTF
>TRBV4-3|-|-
CASSQFHGESYEQYF
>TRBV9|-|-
CASSVSPGSTDTQYF
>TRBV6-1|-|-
CASSSGFSYNEQFF
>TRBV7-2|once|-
CASSFTPGSNTEAFF
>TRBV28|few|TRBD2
CASSLRWEGYEQYF
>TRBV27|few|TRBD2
CATLSSGSDTGELFF
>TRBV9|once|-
CASSVVSQLGTDTQYF
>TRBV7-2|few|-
CASSFNGELFF
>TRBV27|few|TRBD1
CASSLSWDRGTDTQYF
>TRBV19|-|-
CASSATGMSTEAFF
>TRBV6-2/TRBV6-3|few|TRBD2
CASSQREGYNEQFF
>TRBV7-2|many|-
CASSPGLGGSGDTQYF
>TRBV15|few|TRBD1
CATSRVGTGLSTDTQYF
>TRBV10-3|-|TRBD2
CAIGPRTSLGELFF
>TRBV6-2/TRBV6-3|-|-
CASSYGSGSSTDTQYF
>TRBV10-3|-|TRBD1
CAISESGQIYGYTF
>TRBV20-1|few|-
CSAGASGYTYEQYF
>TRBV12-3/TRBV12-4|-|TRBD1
CASSWEQGRKLFF
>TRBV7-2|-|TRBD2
CASSVTGGGTQYF
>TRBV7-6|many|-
CASSVQGQETQYF
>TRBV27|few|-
CASSLRGEVYEQYF
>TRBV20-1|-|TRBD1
CSARGQGFETQYF